Below, one T cell receptor beta chain is given with its context. This entry comes from a study of shared clonotypes between healthy human individuals. About the study: The donor pool was made up of two women and three men aged 18 to 49.

This CDR3 comprises 16 residues. The V and J ends lost 2 bases and 8 bases, in that order; junction bases with no gene match: 6. Germline V gives CDR1 MGHRA, CDR2 YSYEKL. A deep-level run was used for the assay. Sequencing used immunoSEQ multiplex PCR; TCRdb keeps in-frame clones, though not all of them. The sample has about 490,000 clones, approximately 82% seen once. Donors comprised only Caucasian adults living in Nashville, Tennessee. Unsorted material relied on approximately 90 million PBMCs as the source of genomic DNA. Input material: PBMCs. This TCR derives from a woman aged 40 to 55 in good health. Some clones in this sample may be carry-over from other donors' samples. The chain is built from TRBV4-1 and TRBJ2-2; 12 bases map to TRBD2. CDR3 nucleotides: TGCGCCAGCAGCCAACTGACTAGCGGGAGTAAGGGGGAGCTGTTTTTT. It specifies CASSQLTSGSKGELFF.